This T cell receptor beta chain appears in the sequencing data of a study of blood T cells in healthy people across ages. Turning to the study itself: In model experiments, template switching was able to capture about one barcoded beta molecule for every two T cells that were present. Whole-study results and caveats: Older age coincided with a roughly linear decline in TCR beta diversity per million T cells. Long-lived and aged donors differed, with more naive CD4+ cells and higher diversity in the long-lived.

For the second PCR, which ran for about 7 to 11 cycles, a sample-barcoded 5' primer and a J-beta primer mix were used. TCRdb reanalysed the 5' RACE reads using MiXCR and keeps one entry per CDR3 protein. The sample holds over 1,200,000 distinct CDR3 sequences, roughly 60% seen once. Total RNA, at least 5 micrograms per sample, came from PBMCs. From germline, CDR1 is DFQATT and CDR2 SNEGSKA (reference sequence). V shed 2 bases and J 3 bases; nucleotides not matched to a gene: 6. CDR3 length: 14 residues. Comment on this clonotype: Its antigen is unidentified.

The chain joins TRBV20-1 to TRBJ2-7; 8 bases are shared with TRBD1. Input material: blood. This TCR was recovered from a man between 18 and 35 years old in good health. The CDR3 loop reads CSARPGRGLYEQYF. DNA for the CDR3: TGCAGTGCTAGACCGGGCAGGGGGCTCTACGAGCAGTACTTC.